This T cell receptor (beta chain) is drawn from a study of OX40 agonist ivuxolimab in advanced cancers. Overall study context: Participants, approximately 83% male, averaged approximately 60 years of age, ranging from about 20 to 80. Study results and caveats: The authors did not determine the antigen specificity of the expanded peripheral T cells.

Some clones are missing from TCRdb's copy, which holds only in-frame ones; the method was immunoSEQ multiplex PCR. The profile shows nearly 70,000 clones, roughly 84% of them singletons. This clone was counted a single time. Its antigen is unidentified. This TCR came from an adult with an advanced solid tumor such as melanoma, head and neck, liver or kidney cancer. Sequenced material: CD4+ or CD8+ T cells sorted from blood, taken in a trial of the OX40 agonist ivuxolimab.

The CDR3 DNA reads TGTGCCAGCAGGACGCCTTCTGGCGGCACAGATACGCAGTATTTT. Its protein product is CASRTPSGGTDTQYF. The V gene is TRBV6-5, the J gene TRBJ2-3; unclear D gene. With 6 bases removed from V and 1 base from J, the gap between germline ends came to 14 bases. There are 15 residues in the CDR3. Germline CDR1 is MNHEY and CDR2 is SVGAGI.